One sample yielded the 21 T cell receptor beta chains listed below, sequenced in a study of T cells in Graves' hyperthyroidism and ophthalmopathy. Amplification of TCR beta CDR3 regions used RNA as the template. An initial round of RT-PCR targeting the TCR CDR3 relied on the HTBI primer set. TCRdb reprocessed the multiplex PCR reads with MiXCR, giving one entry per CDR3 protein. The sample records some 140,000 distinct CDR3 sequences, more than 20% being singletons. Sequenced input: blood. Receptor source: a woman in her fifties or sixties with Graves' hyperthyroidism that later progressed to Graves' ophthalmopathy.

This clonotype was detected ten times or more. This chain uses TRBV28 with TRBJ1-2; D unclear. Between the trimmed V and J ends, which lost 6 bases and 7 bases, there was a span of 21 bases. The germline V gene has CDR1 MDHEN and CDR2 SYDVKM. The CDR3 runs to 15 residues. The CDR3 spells CASSEKFRTLGGYTF. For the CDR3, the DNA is TGTGCCAGCAGCGAAAAATTTAGGACGCTCGGTGGCTACACCTTC.

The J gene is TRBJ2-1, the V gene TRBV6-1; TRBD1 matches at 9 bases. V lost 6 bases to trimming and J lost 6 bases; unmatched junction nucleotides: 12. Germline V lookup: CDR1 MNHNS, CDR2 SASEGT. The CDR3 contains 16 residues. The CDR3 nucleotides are TGTGCCAGCAGCGAGCCGGGACAGGGCGTTTTCAATGAGCAGTTCTTC. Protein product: CASSEPGQGVFNEQFF.

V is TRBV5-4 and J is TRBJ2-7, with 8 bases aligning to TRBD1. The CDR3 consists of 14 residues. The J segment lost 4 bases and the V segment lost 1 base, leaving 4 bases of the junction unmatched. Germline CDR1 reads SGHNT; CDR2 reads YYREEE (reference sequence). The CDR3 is CASSLPGGAYEQYF. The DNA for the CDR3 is TGTGCCAGCAGCTTGCCAGGGGGCGCTTACGAGCAGTACTTC. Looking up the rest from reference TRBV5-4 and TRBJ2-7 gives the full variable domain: ETGVTQSPTHLIKTRGQQVTLRCSSQSGHNTVSWYQQALGQGPQFIFQYYREEENGRGNFPPRFSGLQFPNYSSELNVNALELDDSALYLCASSLPGGAYEQYFGPGTRLTVT.

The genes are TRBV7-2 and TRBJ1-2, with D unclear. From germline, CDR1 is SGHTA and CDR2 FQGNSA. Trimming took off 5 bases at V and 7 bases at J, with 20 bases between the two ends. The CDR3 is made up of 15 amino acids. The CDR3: CASSTSTNRVAGYTF. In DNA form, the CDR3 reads TGTGCCAGCAGCACCTCCACCAACCGCGTCGCTGGCTACACCTTC.

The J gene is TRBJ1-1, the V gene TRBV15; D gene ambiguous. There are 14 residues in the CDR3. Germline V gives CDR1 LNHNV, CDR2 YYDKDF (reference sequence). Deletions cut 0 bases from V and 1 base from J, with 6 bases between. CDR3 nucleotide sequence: TGTGCCACCAGCAGAGATCCCGGGAACACTGAAGCTTTCTTT. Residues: CATSRDPGNTEAFF.

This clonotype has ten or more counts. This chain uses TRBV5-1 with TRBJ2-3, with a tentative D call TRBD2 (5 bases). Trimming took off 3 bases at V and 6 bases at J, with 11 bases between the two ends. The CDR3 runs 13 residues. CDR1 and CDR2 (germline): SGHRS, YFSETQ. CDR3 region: CASSSPSIDTQYF. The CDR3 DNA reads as TGCGCCAGCAGCTCCCCTAGCATCGATACGCAGTATTTT. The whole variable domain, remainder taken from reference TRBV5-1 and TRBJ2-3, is KAGVTQTPRYLIKTRGQQVTLSCSPISGHRSVSWYQQTPGQGLQFLFEYFSETQRNKGNFPGRFSGRQFSNSRSEMNVSTLELGDSALYLCASSSPSIDTQYFGPGTRLTVL.

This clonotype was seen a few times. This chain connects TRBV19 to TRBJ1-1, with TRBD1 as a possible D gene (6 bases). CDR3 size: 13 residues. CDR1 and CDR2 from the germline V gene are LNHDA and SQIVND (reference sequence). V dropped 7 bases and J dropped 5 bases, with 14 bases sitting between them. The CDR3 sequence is CASKGRGWTEAFF. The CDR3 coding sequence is TGTGCCAGTAAAGGCAGGGGCTGGACTGAAGCTTTCTTT.

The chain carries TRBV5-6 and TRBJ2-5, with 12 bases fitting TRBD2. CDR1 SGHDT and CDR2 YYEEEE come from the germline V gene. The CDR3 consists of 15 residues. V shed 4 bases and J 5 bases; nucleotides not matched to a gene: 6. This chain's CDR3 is CASSLAGGRWETQYF. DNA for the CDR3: TGTGCCAGCAGCCTAGCGGGAGGGCGGTGGGAGACCCAGTACTTC.

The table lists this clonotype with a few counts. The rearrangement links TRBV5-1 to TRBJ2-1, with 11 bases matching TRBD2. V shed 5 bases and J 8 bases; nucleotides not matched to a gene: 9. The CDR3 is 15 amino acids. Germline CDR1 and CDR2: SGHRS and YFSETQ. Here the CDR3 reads CASRATSGRWDEQFF. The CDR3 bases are TGCGCCAGCAGGGCCACTAGCGGGAGATGGGATGAGCAGTTCTTC.

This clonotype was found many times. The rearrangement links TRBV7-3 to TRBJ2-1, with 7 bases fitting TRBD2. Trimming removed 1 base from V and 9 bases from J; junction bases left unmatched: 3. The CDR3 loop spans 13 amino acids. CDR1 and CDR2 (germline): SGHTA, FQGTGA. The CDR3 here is CASSLKRGVEQFF. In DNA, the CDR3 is TGTGCCAGCAGCTTAAAACGGGGGGTTGAGCAGTTCTTC.

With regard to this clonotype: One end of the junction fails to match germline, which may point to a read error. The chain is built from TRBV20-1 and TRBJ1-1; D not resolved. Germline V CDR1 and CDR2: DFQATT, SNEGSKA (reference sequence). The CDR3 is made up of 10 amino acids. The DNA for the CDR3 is TGCAGTGCTAGTAACCGTGAAGCTTCCTTT. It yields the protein CSASNREASF.

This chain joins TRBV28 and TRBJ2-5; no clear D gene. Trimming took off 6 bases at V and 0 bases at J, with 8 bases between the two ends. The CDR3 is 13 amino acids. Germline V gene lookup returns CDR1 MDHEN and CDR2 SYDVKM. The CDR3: CASRPGHQETQYF. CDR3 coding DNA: TGTGCCAGCAGGCCAGGCCACCAAGAGACCCAGTACTTC.

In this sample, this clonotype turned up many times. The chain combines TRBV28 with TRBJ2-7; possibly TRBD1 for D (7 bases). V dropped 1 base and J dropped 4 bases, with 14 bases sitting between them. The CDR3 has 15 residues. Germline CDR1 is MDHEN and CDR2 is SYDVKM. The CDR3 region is CASSLSPRGVYEQYF. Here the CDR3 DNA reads TGTGCCAGCAGTTTATCCCCCAGGGGGGTTTACGAGCAGTACTTC.

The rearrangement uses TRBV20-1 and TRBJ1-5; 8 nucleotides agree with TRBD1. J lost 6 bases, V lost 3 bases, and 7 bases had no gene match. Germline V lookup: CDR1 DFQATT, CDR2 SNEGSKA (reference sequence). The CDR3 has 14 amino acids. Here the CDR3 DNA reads TGCAGTGCTAGGAGGACAGGGACGGGTCAGCCCCAGCATTTT. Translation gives CSARRTGTGQPQHF.

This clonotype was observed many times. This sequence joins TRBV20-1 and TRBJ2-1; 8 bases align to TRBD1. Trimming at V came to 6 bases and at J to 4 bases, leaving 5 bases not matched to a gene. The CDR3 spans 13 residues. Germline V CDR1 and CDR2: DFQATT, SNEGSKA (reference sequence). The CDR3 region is CSAPDRVYNEQFF. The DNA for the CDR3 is TGCAGTGCCCCGGACAGGGTTTACAATGAGCAGTTCTTC.

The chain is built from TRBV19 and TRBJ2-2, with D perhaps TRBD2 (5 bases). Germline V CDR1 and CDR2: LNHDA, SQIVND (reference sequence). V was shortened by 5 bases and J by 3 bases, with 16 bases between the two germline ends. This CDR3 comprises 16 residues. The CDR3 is CASSPQRTWYTGELFF. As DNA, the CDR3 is TGTGCCAGTAGTCCTCAGCGGACTTGGTACACCGGGGAGCTGTTTTTT.

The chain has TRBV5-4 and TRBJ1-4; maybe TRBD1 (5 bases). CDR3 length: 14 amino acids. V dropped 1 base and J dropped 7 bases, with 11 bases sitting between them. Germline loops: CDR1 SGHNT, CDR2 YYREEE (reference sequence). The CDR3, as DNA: TGTGCCAGCAGCTTGTTCGGGGGAAGTGAAAAACTGTTTTTT. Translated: CASSLFGGSEKLFF. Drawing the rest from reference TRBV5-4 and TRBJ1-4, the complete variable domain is ETGVTQSPTHLIKTRGQQVTLRCSSQSGHNTVSWYQQALGQGPQFIFQYYREEENGRGNFPPRFSGLQFPNYSSELNVNALELDDSALYLCASSLFGGSEKLFFGSGTQLSVL.

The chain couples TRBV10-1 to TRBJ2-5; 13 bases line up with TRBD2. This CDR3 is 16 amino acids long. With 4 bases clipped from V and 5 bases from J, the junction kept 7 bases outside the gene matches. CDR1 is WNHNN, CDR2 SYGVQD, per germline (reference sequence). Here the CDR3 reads CASSVGGLAGAETQYF. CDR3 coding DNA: TGCGCCAGCAGTGTGGGAGGACTAGCGGGAGCGGAGACCCAGTACTTC.

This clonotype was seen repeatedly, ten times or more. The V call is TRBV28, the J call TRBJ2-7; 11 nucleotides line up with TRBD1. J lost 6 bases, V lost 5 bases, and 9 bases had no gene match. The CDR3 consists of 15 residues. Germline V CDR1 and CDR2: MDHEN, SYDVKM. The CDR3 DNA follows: TGTGCCAGCAGTCTTTTCCGGACAGGGGGCGCCGAGCAGTACTTC. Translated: CASSLFRTGGAEQYF.

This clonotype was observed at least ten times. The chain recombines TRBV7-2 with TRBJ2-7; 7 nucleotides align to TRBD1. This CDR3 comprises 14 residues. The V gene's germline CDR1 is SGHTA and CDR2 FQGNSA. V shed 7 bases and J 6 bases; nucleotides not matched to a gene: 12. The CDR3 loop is CASTPAQGGVEQYF. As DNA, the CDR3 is TGTGCCAGCACCCCCGCCCAAGGGGGCGTCGAGCAGTACTTC.

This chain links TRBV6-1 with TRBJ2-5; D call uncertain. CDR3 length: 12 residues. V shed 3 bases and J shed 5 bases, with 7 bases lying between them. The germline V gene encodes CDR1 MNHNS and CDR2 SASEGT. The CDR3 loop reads CASSDKVETQYF. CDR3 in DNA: TGTGCCAGCAGTGACAAGGTGGAGACCCAGTACTTC.